This T cell receptor beta chain was obtained from a study of CD8 T cells in ankylosing spondylitis. Points from the study as a whole: A motif in TCR beta, a set of roughly 8 highly homologous variants, appeared characteristic of ankylosing spondylitis blood. Clones linked with disease were CD8+ and fairly uncommon in the peripheral blood. Certain motif variants had earlier appeared in reactive arthritis synovial fluid and blood. The clones that were linked to disease were reported to be significantly enriched in matched synovial fluid samples from ankylosing spondylitis patients.

TCRdb ran MiXCR on the 5' RACE reads and lists one entry per CDR3 protein. The table lists about 540,000 distinct CDR3 sequences, roughly 13% of them singletons. This clonotype was seen more than once but under ten times. Its antigen is currently unknown. The V gene's germline CDR1 is SGHRS and CDR2 YFSETQ. The V segment lost 4 bases and the J segment 6 bases; nucleotides outside the gene matches: 8. The CDR3 extends over 14 amino acids. The specimen sequenced was blood, either unsorted or a sorted T cell fraction (not recorded which). This TCR was recovered from a male donor with ankylosing spondylitis. V usage is TRBV5-1 and J usage is TRBJ2-3, with 7 positions matching TRBD2. The CDR3 protein is CASSRMAGEDTQYF. The CDR3 region has the DNA TGCGCCAGCAGCAGGATGGCGGGAGAGGATACGCAGTATTTT. Using reference TRBV5-1 and TRBJ2-3 for the parts outside the CDR3, the full variable domain is KAGVTQTPRYLIKTRGQQVTLSCSPISGHRSVSWYQQTPGQGLQFLFEYFSETQRNKGNFPGRFSGRQFSNSRSEMNVSTLELGDSALYLCASSRMAGEDTQYFGPGTRLTVL.